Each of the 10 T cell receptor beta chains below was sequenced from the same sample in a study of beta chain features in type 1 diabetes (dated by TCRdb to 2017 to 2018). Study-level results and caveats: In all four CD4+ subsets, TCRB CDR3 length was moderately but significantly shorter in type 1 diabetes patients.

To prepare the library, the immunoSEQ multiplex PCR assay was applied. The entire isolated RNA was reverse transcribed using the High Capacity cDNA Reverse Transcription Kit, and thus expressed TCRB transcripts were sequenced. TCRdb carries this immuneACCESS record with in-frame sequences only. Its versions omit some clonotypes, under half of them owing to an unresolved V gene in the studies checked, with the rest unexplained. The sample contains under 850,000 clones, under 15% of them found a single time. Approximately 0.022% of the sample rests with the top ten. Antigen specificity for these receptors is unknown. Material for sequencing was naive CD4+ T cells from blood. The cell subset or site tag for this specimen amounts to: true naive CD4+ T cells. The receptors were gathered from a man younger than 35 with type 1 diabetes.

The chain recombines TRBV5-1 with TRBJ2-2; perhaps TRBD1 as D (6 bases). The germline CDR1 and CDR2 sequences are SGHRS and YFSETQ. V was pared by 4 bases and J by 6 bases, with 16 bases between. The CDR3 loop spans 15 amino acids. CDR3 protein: CASSIGQLMPGELFF. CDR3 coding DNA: TGCGCCAGCAGCATAGGACAGCTAATGCCCGGGGAGCTGTTTTTT.

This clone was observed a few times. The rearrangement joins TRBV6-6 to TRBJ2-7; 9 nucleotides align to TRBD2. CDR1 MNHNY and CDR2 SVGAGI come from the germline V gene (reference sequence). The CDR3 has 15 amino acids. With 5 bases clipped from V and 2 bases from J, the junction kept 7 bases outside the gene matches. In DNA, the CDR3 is TGTGCCAGCAGTCGCTCTAGCGGGGTAACCTACGAGCAGTACTTC. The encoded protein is CASSRSSGVTYEQYF.

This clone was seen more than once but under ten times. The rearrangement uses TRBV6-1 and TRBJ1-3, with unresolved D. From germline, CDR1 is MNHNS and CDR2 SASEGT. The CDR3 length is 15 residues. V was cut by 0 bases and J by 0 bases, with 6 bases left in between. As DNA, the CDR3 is TGTGCCAGCAGTGAAGCGGACCCCTCTGGAAACACCATATATTTT. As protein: CASSEADPSGNTIYF.

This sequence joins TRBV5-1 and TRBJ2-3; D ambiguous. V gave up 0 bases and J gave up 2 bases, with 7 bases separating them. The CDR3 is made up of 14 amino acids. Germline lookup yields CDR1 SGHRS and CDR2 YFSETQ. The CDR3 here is CASSLGVSTDTQYF. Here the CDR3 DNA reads TGCGCCAGCAGCTTGGGGGTATCCACAGATACGCAGTATTTT.

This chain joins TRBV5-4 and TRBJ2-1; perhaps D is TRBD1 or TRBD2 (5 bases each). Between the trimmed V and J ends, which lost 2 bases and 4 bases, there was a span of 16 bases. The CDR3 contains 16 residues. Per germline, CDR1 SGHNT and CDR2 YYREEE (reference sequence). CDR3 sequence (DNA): TGTGCCAGCAGCTTCGGTGACGGGGCCCGTTACAATGAGCAGTTCTTC. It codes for CASSFGDGARYNEQFF.

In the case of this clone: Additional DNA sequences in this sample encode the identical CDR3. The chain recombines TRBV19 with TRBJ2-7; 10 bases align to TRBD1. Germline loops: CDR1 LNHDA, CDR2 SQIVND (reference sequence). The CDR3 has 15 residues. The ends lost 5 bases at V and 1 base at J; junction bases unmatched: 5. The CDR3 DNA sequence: TGTGCCAGTAGTCCGAGGACAGGGGGTTCCTACGAGCAGTACTTC. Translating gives CASSPRTGGSYEQYF.

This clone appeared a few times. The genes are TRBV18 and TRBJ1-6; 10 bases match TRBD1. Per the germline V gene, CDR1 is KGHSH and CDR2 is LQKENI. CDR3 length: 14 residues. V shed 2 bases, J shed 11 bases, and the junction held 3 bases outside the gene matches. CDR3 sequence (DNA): TGTGCCAGCTCACCAGGACAGGGGGATCCACCCCTCCACTTT. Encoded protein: CASSPGQGDPPLHF.

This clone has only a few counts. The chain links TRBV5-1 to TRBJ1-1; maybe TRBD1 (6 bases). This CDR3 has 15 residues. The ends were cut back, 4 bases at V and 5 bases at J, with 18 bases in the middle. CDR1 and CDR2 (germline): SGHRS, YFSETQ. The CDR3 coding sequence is TGCGCCAGCAGCACTTTACAGGGACATGGAACTGAAGCTTTCTTT. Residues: CASSTLQGHGTEAFF.

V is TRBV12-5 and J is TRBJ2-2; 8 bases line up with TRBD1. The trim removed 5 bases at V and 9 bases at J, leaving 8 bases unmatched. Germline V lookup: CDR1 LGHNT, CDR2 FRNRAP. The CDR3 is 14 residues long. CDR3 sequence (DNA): TGTGCTAGTGGTCCCGACGGGGACAGGCGGGAGCTGTTTTTT. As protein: CASGPDGDRRELFF.

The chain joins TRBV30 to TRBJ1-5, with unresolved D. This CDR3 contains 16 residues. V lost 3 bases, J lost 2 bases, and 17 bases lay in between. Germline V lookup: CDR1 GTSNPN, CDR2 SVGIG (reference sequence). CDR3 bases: TGTGCCTGGAGGGGTGGATCCGGTATGGGCAATCAGCCCCAGCATTTT. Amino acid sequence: CAWRGGSGMGNQPQHF. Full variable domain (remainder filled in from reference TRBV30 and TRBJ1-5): SQTIHQWPATLVQPVGSPLSLECTVEGTSNPNLYWYRQAAGRGLQLLFYSVGIGQISSEVPQNLSASRPQDRQFILSSKKLLLSDSGFYLCAWRGGSGMGNQPQHFGDGTRLSIL.